These T cell receptor beta chains were read from a single sample in a study of blood T cell repertoires in COVID-19. Using immunoSEQ multiplex PCR, the repertoire was profiled, and TCRdb retains in-frame clones only, with some absent. The table lists hundreds of thousands of clones, roughly 87% of them singletons. The sequenced material came from PBMCs or T cells enriched from blood (not recorded which). The receptors originated from a woman aged 25 to 39 who had recovered from COVID-19. Each CDR3 is given with its conserved first and last residue. D genes are given only for firm matches. Where a row states a size, it is once, few, many or the class of an expanded clone; other rows omit it.

NA	TRBV27	TRBJ1-4	TRBD1	TGTGCCAGCAGTTCCCCACAGGGGGCGAGTGAAAAACTGTTTTTT	CASSSPQGASEKLFF
NA	TRBV30	TRBJ1-2	TRBD1	TGTGCCTGGAGGCAGACAGGGCCACAGTATGGCTACACCTTC	CAWRQTGPQYGYTF
NA	TRBV19	TRBJ1-2	NA	TGTGCCAGTAGTCTACGGGACACCCTCTATGGCTACACCTTC	CASSLRDTLYGYTF
NA	TRBV7-9	TRBJ1-2	NA	TGTGCCAGCAGCCCCCCAGGGAACTATGGCTACACCTTC	CASSPPGNYGYTF
NA	TRBV11-2	TRBJ1-3	NA	TGTGCCAGCAGCCCTGTGGGGGGGTTCTCTGGAAACACCATATATTTT	CASSPVGGFSGNTIYF
NA	TRBV13	TRBJ1-6	NA	TGTGCCAGCAGCTTAACAGGGCGGAATTCACCCCTCCACTTT	CASSLTGRNSPLHF
NA	TRBV24-1	TRBJ2-3	NA	TGTGCCACCAGTGATTTGGGAGATAAAGATACGCAGTATTTT	CATSDLGDKDTQYF
NA	TRBV5-1	TRBJ1-2	TRBD1	TGCGCCAGCAGCGTAGGGACAGGGAAGAGGGAAGGCTACACCTTC	CASSVGTGKREGYTF
NA	TRBV24-1	TRBJ1-3	NA	TGTGCCACCAGTGGGGGGGGACGAAACACCATATATTTT	CATSGGGRNTIYF
NA	TRBV10-3	TRBJ2-7	TRBD1	TGTGCCATCAGTAAAAGGACAGGGGGCAACGAGCAGTACTTC	CAISKRTGGNEQYF
NA	TRBV2	TRBJ1-3	NA	TGTGCCAGCACCGAGGGGGGGGCGTTTGGAAACACCATATATTTT	CASTEGGAFGNTIYF
NA	TRBV2	TRBJ1-6	NA	TGTGCCAGCAGTGACGAAGCGGGCAGGGCAATTAGCTCCTATAATTCACCCCTCCACTTT	CASSDEAGRAISSYNSPLHF
NA	TRBV6-5	TRBJ2-6	NA	TGTGCCAGCAGTTATCACGGGGATTCTGGGGCCAACGTCCTGACTTTC	CASSYHGDSGANVLTF
NA	TRBV27	TRBJ2-2	TRBD1	TGTGCCAGCAGTTTCCCCACGACAGGGGACGGGGAGCTGTTTTTT	CASSFPTTGDGELFF
NA	TRBV5-1	TRBJ1-1	TRBD1	TGCGCCAGCAGCTTGGATACAGGGGGCACTGAAGCTTTCTTT	CASSLDTGGTEAFF
NA	TRBV27	TRBJ1-5	TRBD1	TGTGCCAGCAGTTTATCGGGGACAGGGGGCAATCAGCCCCAGCATTTT	CASSLSGTGGNQPQHF
NA	TRBV3-1/TRBV3-2	TRBJ1-2	NA	TGTGCCAGCAGCCAAGCGGGATTACTTAACTATGGCTACACCTTC	CASSQAGLLNYGYTF
NA	TRBV6-5	TRBJ2-5	TRBD1	TGTGCCAGCAGTAATCGGGACAGGGGCGACGAGACCCAGTACTTC	CASSNRDRGDETQYF
NA	TRBV15	TRBJ2-7	NA	TGTGCCACCAGCAGCCGACTTAGCATGGTCGAGCAGTACTTC	CATSSRLSMVEQYF
NA	TRBV6-5	TRBJ1-2	TRBD1	TGTGCCAGCAGTAATACCGGGACAGCGACCGGCTACACCTTC	CASSNTGTATGYTF
NA	TRBV30	TRBJ1-4	TRBD1	TGTGCCTGGAGTGGAACAGGAGGGAACAGGGGGCGGGATGAAAAACTGTTTTTT	CAWSGTGGNRGRDEKLFF
once	TRBV18	TRBJ1-6	TRBD1	TGTGCCAGCTCACTCACACGGACAGGTTTGTCACCCCTCCACTTT	CASSLTRTGLSPLHF
NA	TRBV6-5	TRBJ1-2	NA	TGTGCCAGCAGTTATCAAGGGGCCAAAACTTTCTATGGCTACACCTTC	CASSYQGAKTFYGYTF
once	TRBV3-1/TRBV3-2	TRBJ1-2	NA	TGTGCCAGCAGCCGCCAGGGCAGGAGTAACTATGGCTACACCTTC	CASSRQGRSNYGYTF
NA	TRBV9	TRBJ1-6	TRBD1	TGTGCCAGCAGCGCCACAGGGGGAGACTCCTATAATTCACCCCTCCACTTT	CASSATGGDSYNSPLHF
NA	TRBV4-1	TRBJ1-5	NA	TGCGCCAGCAGCTCTATCCTTGGCACAGATCAGCCCCAGCATTTT	CASSSILGTDQPQHF
NA	TRBV28	TRBJ2-7	NA	TGTGCCAGCAGCCGGGGCTACGAGCAGTACTTC	CASSRGYEQYF